The next 29 T cell receptor beta chains were all read from a single sample in a study of response to subunit inactivated influenza vaccine. One entry per CDR3 protein, called by TCRdb with MiXCR from the RT-PCR reads. The table lists about 520,000 distinct CDR3 sequences, 7.2% of them singletons. The sequenced sample was PBMCs from blood, obtained about 23 months after vaccination. The receptors derive from a man aged 50-75 years who received an inactivated influenza vaccine.

As for this clonotype: Sequence at one end of the junction differs from germline and may be a read error. The V and J genes are TRBV4-1 and TRBJ2-5; the D is unclear. Germline values: CDR1 MGHRA, CDR2 YSYEKL. The CDR3 length is 15 residues. This chain's CDR3 is CASSHLVGLQETQYF. CDR3 nucleotide sequence: TGCGCCAGCAGCCATTTGGTCGGGTTACAAGAGACCCAGTACTTT.

This sequence joins TRBV28 and TRBJ1-6, with unresolved D. Germline CDR1 is MDHEN and CDR2 is SYDVKM. The CDR3 consists of 13 residues. Trimming stripped 1 base from V and 12 bases from J, with 10 bases between. DNA for the CDR3: TGTGCCAGCAGTTTATCCGGGATGGGACCCCTCCACTTT. Protein product: CASSLSGMGPLHF.

This clonotype was seen more than once but under ten times. The chain carries TRBV5-5 and TRBJ2-7; no definite D call. This CDR3 is built from 15 residues. The germline gives CDR1 SGHKS, CDR2 YYEKEE (reference sequence). Trimming removed 3 bases at V and 1 base at J, with 14 bases between. CDR3 DNA sequence: TGTGCCAGCAGCTCTAGGGCTGGGCGGTCCTACGAGCAGTACTTC. It is translated as CASSSRAGRSYEQYF. Filled out from reference TRBV5-5 and TRBJ2-7, the complete variable domain reads DAGVTQSPTHLIKTRGQQVTLRCSPISGHKSVSWYQQVLGQGPQFIFQYYEKEERGRGNFPDRFSARQFPNYSSELNVNALLLGDSALYLCASSSRAGRSYEQYFGPGTRLTVT.

This clonotype came up many times. The genes are TRBV10-3 and TRBJ2-3; D uncertain. This CDR3 is 11 amino acids long. V was shortened by 6 bases and J by 5 bases, with 6 bases between the two germline ends. Germline assignment: CDR1 ENHRY and CDR2 SYGVKD. The CDR3 here is CAIRSVDTQYF. CDR3 sequence (DNA): TGTGCCATCAGATCGGTAGATACGCAGTATTTT.

Many counts were recorded for this clonotype. V gene TRBV6-2 or TRBV6-3 combines with J gene TRBJ1-5; D call uncertain. Germline loops: CDR1 MNHEY, CDR2 SVGEGT. V lost 6 bases to trimming and J lost 1 base, with 16 bases between them. This CDR3 comprises 16 residues. CDR3 bases: TGTGCCAGCAGCGATACCTCATCGAAGAGCAATCAGCCCCAGCATTTT. Protein sequence: CASSDTSSKSNQPQHF.

The table lists this clonotype with many counts. The CDR3 reads CASSLEGSSTDTQYF. CDR3 DNA sequence: TGTGCCAGCAGCTTAGAAGGGTCTAGCACAGATACGCAGTATTTT. The chain uses TRBV7-6 and TRBJ2-3; D not certain. The V end was cut by 1 base, the J end by 0 bases, with 8 bases between. Germline CDR1 SGHVS, CDR2 FNYEAQ. This CDR3 region has 15 residues.

This chain joins TRBV6-6 and TRBJ2-5; D uncertain. Germline V gives CDR1 MNHNY, CDR2 SVGAGI (reference sequence). The CDR3 spans 13 residues. Trimming left V 6 bases short and J 6 bases short, with 14 bases between. The CDR3 region is CASSIQPMKTQYF. The CDR3 DNA reads TGTGCCAGCAGCATACAGCCAATGAAGACCCAGTACTTC.

This clonotype was recorded many times. The chain uses TRBV7-2 and TRBJ2-3, with a possible D match to TRBD1 (6 bases). The CDR3 runs to 15 residues. CDR1 is SGHTA and CDR2 is FQGNSA in the germline V gene. V shed 4 bases and J shed 6 bases, with 17 bases lying between them. The CDR3 coding sequence is TGTGCCAGCAGCTCCAGAGGGCCAGGGGTGGATACGCAGTATTTT. Its translation is CASSSRGPGVDTQYF.

The chain carries TRBV3-1 and TRBJ1-6; TRBD1 is a possible D gene (5 bases). The CDR3 has 15 amino acids. CDR1 and CDR2 (germline): LGHDT, YNNKEL (reference sequence). Trimming took off 5 bases at V and 5 bases at J, with 13 bases between the two ends. The CDR3 DNA is TGTGCCAGCAGCGCGCCGTGGGGCGATAATTCACCCCTCCACTTT. Translation: CASSAPWGDNSPLHF.

The rearrangement joins TRBV28 to TRBJ2-3, with a tentative D call TRBD2 (6 bases). The CDR3 extends over 17 amino acids. Germline CDR1 and CDR2: MDHEN and SYDVKM. Trimming took 6 bases from V and 4 from J, leaving 23 bases between them. CDR3 protein: CASSPTSRAPLADTQYF. The CDR3 bases are TGTGCCAGCAGCCCCACTAGCCGGGCACCCCTGGCAGATACGCAGTATTTT.

The chain recombines TRBV12-3 or TRBV12-4 with TRBJ2-7; 9 nucleotides align to TRBD1. This CDR3 region has 15 residues. J lost 5 bases, V lost 6 bases, and 11 bases had no gene match. DNA of the CDR3: TGTGCCAGCAGCATATACCGGGACAGGGAGAACGAGCAGTACTTC. Translation gives CASSIYRDRENEQYF.

V is TRBV6-2 or TRBV6-3 and J is TRBJ2-1, with 9 bases that match TRBD2. J was trimmed by 3 bases and V by 1 base; bases with no gene match: 10. Germline loops: CDR1 MNHEY, CDR2 SVGEGT. This CDR3 has 18 amino acids. The CDR3, as DNA: TGTGCCAGCAGTTACTTAGCGGGAGATGTATATATCTACAATGAGCAGTTCTTC. Translating it yields CASSYLAGDVYIYNEQFF.

This clonotype was seen a handful of times. The V and J genes are TRBV5-1 and TRBJ2-5; 7 bases fit TRBD2. Germline V gene data show CDR1 as SGHRS and CDR2 as YFSETQ. J lost 3 bases, V lost 4 bases, and 6 bases had no gene match. There are 14 residues in the CDR3. CDR3 sequence (DNA): TGCGCCAGCAGCCCGGGACGGGGGGAAGAGACCCAGTACTTC. Protein product: CASSPGRGEETQYF.

This clonotype was seen only a few times. The J gene is TRBJ2-7, the V gene TRBV4-2, with a possible D match to TRBD2 (5 bases). This CDR3 spans 17 amino acids. From germline, CDR1 is LGHNA and CDR2 YNFKEQ. Deletions cut 0 bases from V and 5 bases from J, with 20 bases between. The CDR3: CASSQDTPSGKRNEQYF. The CDR3 nucleotides are TGTGCCAGCAGCCAAGATACCCCCTCGGGGAAGAGGAACGAGCAGTACTTC.

This clonotype appeared many times. The chain is built from TRBV7-2 and TRBJ2-7; 11 positions agree with TRBD1. Trimming cost V 5 bases and J 3 bases; bases outside gene matches: 6. The CDR3 is 15 residues long. The germline V gene has CDR1 SGHTA and CDR2 FQGNSA. CDR3 region: CASSHRTGGFYEQYF. The CDR3 bases are TGTGCCAGCAGCCACCGGACAGGGGGCTTCTACGAGCAGTACTTC.

The CDR3 nucleotides read TGCGCCAGCAGCCAAAACGACAGGTGGTACGAGCAGTACTTC. Encoded protein: CASSQNDRWYEQYF. The chain links TRBV4-1 to TRBJ2-7, with D possibly TRBD1 on 6 matching bases. The length of the CDR3 is 14 residues. V was pared by 2 bases and J by 4 bases, with 12 bases between. Germline V gives CDR1 MGHRA, CDR2 YSYEKL.

This clonotype was seen more than once but under ten times. J is TRBJ2-3 and V is TRBV9; no reliable D call. CDR1 is SGDLS and CDR2 is YYNGEE in the germline V gene. This CDR3 contains 12 residues. Between the trimmed V and J ends, which lost 3 bases and 8 bases, there was a span of 10 bases. The CDR3 spells CASSANSGTQYF. Written as DNA, the CDR3 is TGTGCCAGCAGCGCGAACTCGGGTACGCAGTATTTT.

This clonotype was detected many times. The J gene is TRBJ2-1, the V gene TRBV12-3 or TRBV12-4, with TRBD2 matching 13 bases. Trimming at V came to 10 bases and at J to 6 bases, leaving 6 bases not matched to a gene. The length of the CDR3 is 14 residues. CDR3 loop: CATSTSGGRNEQFF. The CDR3 DNA reads as TGTGCCACCTCGACTAGCGGGGGGCGCAATGAGCAGTTCTTC.

The chain carries TRBV5-6 and TRBJ2-3, with TRBD2 matching over 12 bases. V shed 0 bases and J 9 bases; nucleotides not matched to a gene: 2. CDR1 and CDR2 (germline): SGHDT, YYEEEE. The CDR3 consists of 14 residues. CDR3 DNA sequence: TGTGCCAGCAGCTTGGAACTAGCGGGGGGCACGCAGTATTTT. Translated: CASSLELAGGTQYF. Looking up the rest from reference TRBV5-6 and TRBJ2-3 gives the full variable domain: DAGVTQSPTHLIKTRGQQVTLRCSPKSGHDTVSWYQQALGQGPQFIFQYYEEEERQRGNFPDRFSGHQFPNYSSELNVNALLLGDSALYLCASSLELAGGTQYFGPGTRLTVL.

This clonotype was counted at least ten times. The genes are TRBV30 and TRBJ2-1; 8 bases match TRBD2. Germline loops: CDR1 GTSNPN, CDR2 SVGIG (reference sequence). The CDR3 is 13 amino acids. V lost 2 bases, J lost 9 bases, and 6 bases stayed unmatched. CDR3 in amino acids: CAWSPGLVVEQFF. The DNA of the CDR3 is TGTGCCTGGAGTCCGGGACTAGTGGTTGAGCAGTTCTTC.

At least ten counts were recorded for this clonotype. The V and J genes are TRBV12-3 or TRBV12-4 and TRBJ2-1; 9 bases line up with TRBD2. V shed 6 bases, J shed 3 bases, and the junction held 3 bases outside the gene matches. CDR3 length: 14 amino acids. This CDR3 reads CASRPLAGYNEQFF. In DNA form, the CDR3 reads TGTGCCAGCAGGCCACTAGCGGGCTACAATGAGCAGTTCTTC.

V and J are TRBV29-1 and TRBJ2-2, with 9 bases fitting TRBD1. CDR1 and CDR2 from the germline V gene are SQVTM and ANQGSEA. Unmatched junction bases numbered 10, after V lost 4 bases and J lost 7 bases. The CDR3 is made up of 15 amino acids. CDR3 sequence: CSVVGPGTGIGELFF. The CDR3 DNA reads TGCAGCGTTGTTGGACCCGGGACAGGGATCGGGGAGCTGTTTTTT.

This clonotype was counted only a few times. The J gene is TRBJ1-2, the V gene TRBV20-1; 8 bases align to TRBD1. V was clipped by 6 bases and J by 9 bases; unmatched bases: 15. The CDR3 length is 14 residues. Germline values: CDR1 DFQATT, CDR2 SNEGSKA (reference sequence). The CDR3 is CSASHRTGIESYTF. The CDR3 region has the DNA TGCAGTGCCAGTCACAGGACAGGGATAGAGAGCTACACCTTC.

The chain carries TRBV20-1 and TRBJ2-2; no definite D call. Germline V gene sequence: CDR1 DFQATT, CDR2 SNEGSKA (reference sequence). The V and J ends lost 5 bases and 1 base respectively, with 8 bases between them. This CDR3 is built from 13 residues. DNA for the CDR3: TGCAGTGCTGGGGTCGTGAACACCGGGGAGCTGTTTTTT. Protein sequence: CSAGVVNTGELFF.

This clonotype was seen a few times. V usage is TRBV9 and J usage is TRBJ2-7; D is perhaps TRBD1 (5 bases). The CDR3 extends over 14 amino acids. Trimming left V 1 base short and J 3 bases short, with 11 bases between. Germline lookup yields CDR1 SGDLS and CDR2 YYNGEE. CDR3 amino acids: CASSVTGIGYEQYF. The CDR3 DNA follows: TGTGCCAGCAGCGTAACAGGTATCGGCTACGAGCAGTACTTC.

This clonotype was seen a handful of times. The chain has TRBV7-8 and TRBJ2-3; 7 bases fit TRBD2. Losses at the gene ends were 2 bases for V and 1 base for J; bases not matched to a gene: 3. Germline CDR1 reads SGHVS; CDR2 reads FQNEAQ. CDR3 length: 15 amino acids. DNA of the CDR3: TGTGCCAGCAGCTTACGGGGGGATGGCACAGATACGCAGTATTTT. It codes for CASSLRGDGTDTQYF. The whole variable domain, remainder taken from reference TRBV7-8 and TRBJ2-3, is GAGVSQSPRYKVAKRGQDVALRCDPISGHVSLFWYQQALGQGPEFLTYFQNEAQLDKSGLPSDRFFAERPEGSVSTLKIQRTQQEDSAVYLCASSLRGDGTDTQYFGPGTRLTVL.

With regard to this clonotype: This sequence may be a read error, since a much larger clone differs from it by one base. The gene calls are TRBV6-1 and TRBJ1-6; tentative D call: TRBD1 (6 bases). CDR3 length: 13 residues. From germline, CDR1 is MNHNS and CDR2 SASEGT. CDR3 residues: CASRLHRDSHLHF. The CDR3 coding sequence is TGTGCCAGCAGACTTCACAGGGACTCACACCTCCACTTT.

This clonotype was detected only a few times. The V call is TRBV12-3 or TRBV12-4, the J call TRBJ1-1; weak D call: TRBD1 (5 bases). V was pared by 5 bases and J by 8 bases, with 12 bases between. The CDR3 spans 12 residues. Here the CDR3 reads CASSPISGEAFF. The CDR3 DNA follows: TGTGCCAGCAGTCCCATTTCAGGGGAAGCTTTCTTT.

This clonotype was observed a few times. The rearrangement links TRBV11-2 to TRBJ1-5; D is unresolved. The germline V and J ends were trimmed by 5 bases and 1 base, with 9 bases remaining between them. This CDR3 is 14 amino acids long. CDR1 is SGHAT, CDR2 FQNNGV, per germline. In DNA, the CDR3 is TGTGCCAGCAGCGCGCTGGGGAGCAATCAGCCCCAGCATTTT. This translates into CASSALGSNQPQHF.